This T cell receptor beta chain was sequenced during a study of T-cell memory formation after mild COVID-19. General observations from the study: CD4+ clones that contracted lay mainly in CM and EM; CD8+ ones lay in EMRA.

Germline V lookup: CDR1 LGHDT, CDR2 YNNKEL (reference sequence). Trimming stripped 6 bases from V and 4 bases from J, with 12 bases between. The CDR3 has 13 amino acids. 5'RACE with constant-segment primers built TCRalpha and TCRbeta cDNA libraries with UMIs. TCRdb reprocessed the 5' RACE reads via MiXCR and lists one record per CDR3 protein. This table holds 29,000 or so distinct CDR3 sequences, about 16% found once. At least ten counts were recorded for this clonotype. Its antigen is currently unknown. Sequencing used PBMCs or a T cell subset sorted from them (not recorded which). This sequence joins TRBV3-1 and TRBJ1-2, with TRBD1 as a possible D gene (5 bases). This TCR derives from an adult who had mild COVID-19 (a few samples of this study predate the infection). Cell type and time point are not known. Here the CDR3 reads CASSRGPVYGYTF. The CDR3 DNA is TGTGCCAGCAGTCGGGGACCAGTCTATGGCTACACCTTC.